This T cell receptor (beta chain) comes out of a study of CD8 T cells in Susac syndrome. The study, taken as a whole, reports: The total CD8+ repertoires contained about 15 Susac-specific public clones, and the CD8+ TEMRA repertoires contained roughly 5.

Reverse transcription of 0.5 to 1 ug RNA was performed with random hexamers. One entry per CDR3 protein results from TCRdb running MiXCR on the immunoSEQ multiplex PCR reads. Among approximately 74,000 distinct CDR3 sequences listed, approximately 95% were seen once. CDR1 SGHDN and CDR2 FVKESK come from the germline V gene. J lost 3 bases, V lost 0 bases, and 10 bases had no gene match. The CDR3 length is 17 residues. On this clonotype itself: The antigen is undetermined.

CD8+ and CD4+ T cells were negatively isolated; TEMRA cells were FACS-enriched. The source material was CD8+ T cells from PBMCs. The clonotype comes from a human donor with Susac syndrome. This chain uses TRBV14 with TRBJ1-2; TRBD1 matches at 7 bases. This CDR3 is CASSQDQDRRFYYGYTF. CDR3 nucleotide sequence: TGTGCCAGCAGCCAAGACCAGGACAGGCGATTCTACTATGGCTACACCTTC.